The 17 T cell receptor beta chains reported below all come from one sample, sequenced in a study of control samples from healthy donors and cancer patients. Sequencing used immunoSEQ multiplex PCR; TCRdb keeps in-frame clones, though not all of them. This table holds tens of thousands of clones, over 85% found once. The source material was PBMCs. The receptor source for this set is a woman aged 40 to 55 with lung cancer.

This sequence joins TRBV2 and TRBJ2-2, with 7 bases fitting TRBD1. CDR3 size: 13 residues. Trimming at V came to 6 bases and at J to 6 bases, leaving 4 bases not matched to a gene. Germline V gene data show CDR1 as SNHLY and CDR2 as FYNNEI. In nucleotides, the CDR3 is TGTGCCAGCAGGTGGGACAGTTCCGGGGAGCTGTTTTTT. Translation gives CASRWDSSGELFF.

The sample holds one count of this clone. The genes are TRBV29-1 and TRBJ2-5, with 9 bases identical to TRBD2. Per the germline V gene, CDR1 is SQVTM and CDR2 is ANQGSEA. With V trimmed by 6 bases and J by 9 bases, 17 bases remained unmatched. CDR3 length: 15 amino acids. In nucleotides, the CDR3 is TGCAGCGTGGGGCTAGCTAGCGGGGTCCGTGGAGCCCAGTACTTC. This encodes CSVGLASGVRGAQYF.

The chain couples TRBV7-2 to TRBJ2-1; 8 bases match TRBD2. V gave up 1 base and J gave up 6 bases; unmatched junction bases: 5. The germline CDR1 and CDR2 sequences are SGHTA and FQGNSA. CDR3 length: 15 amino acids. CDR3 sequence reads: CASSLVAGGGNEQFF. The CDR3 nucleotides read TGTGCCAGCAGCTTAGTTGCGGGGGGAGGCAATGAGCAGTTCTTC.

This chain joins TRBV9 and TRBJ2-7; perhaps D is TRBD1 or TRBD2 (5 bases each). There are 14 residues in the CDR3. Trimming removed 2 bases from V and 2 bases from J, with 11 bases in between. Germline loops: CDR1 SGDLS, CDR2 YYNGEE. The CDR3 here is CASSVRDGPYEQYF. Here the CDR3 DNA reads TGTGCCAGCAGCGTCCGGGACGGACCCTACGAGCAGTACTTC. Filled out from reference TRBV9 and TRBJ2-7, the complete variable domain reads DSGVTQTPKHLITATGQRVTLRCSPRSGDLSVYWYQQSLDQGLQFLIQYYNGEERAKGNILERFSAQQFPDLHSELNLSSLELGDSALYFCASSVRDGPYEQYFGPGTRLTVT.

The genes are TRBV6-5 and TRBJ2-2; TRBD1 agrees at 7 bases. The CDR3 has 13 residues. CDR1 and CDR2 (germline): MNHEY, SVGAGI. The ends lost 6 bases at V and 7 bases at J; junction bases unmatched: 5. CDR3 protein: CASSHRGGGELFF. The CDR3 nucleotides are TGTGCCAGCAGCCACAGGGGCGGCGGGGAGCTGTTTTTT.

The chain recombines TRBV11-2 with TRBJ1-1; D gene unclear. CDR1 is SGHAT, CDR2 FQNNGV, per germline. V dropped 2 bases and J dropped 7 bases, with 5 bases sitting between them. The CDR3 runs 11 residues. CDR3 nucleotides: TGTGCCAGCAGCTTAAGGGATGAAGCTTTCTTT. It is translated as CASSLRDEAFF. Full variable domain (rest looked up from reference TRBV11-2 and TRBJ1-1): EAGVAQSPRYKIIEKRQSVAFWCNPISGHATLYWYQQILGQGPKLLIQFQNNGVVDDSQLPKDRFSAERLKGVDSTLKIQPAKLEDSAVYLCASSLRDEAFFGQGTRLTVV.

The chain uses TRBV7-9 and TRBJ2-2, with TRBD1 matching over 8 bases. The CDR3 covers 16 residues. V shed 6 bases, J shed 2 bases, and the junction held 8 bases outside the gene matches. Germline V lookup: CDR1 SEHNR, CDR2 FQNEAQ (reference sequence). Here the CDR3 reads CASRPPGQDNTGELFF. CDR3 sequence (DNA): TGTGCCAGCAGACCCCCGGGACAGGACAACACCGGGGAGCTGTTTTTT.

A few counts support this clone. V and J are TRBV7-9 and TRBJ2-7; no clear D. CDR1 and CDR2 (germline): SEHNR, FQNEAQ (reference sequence). The V and J ends lost 4 bases and 6 bases respectively, with 13 bases between them. CDR3 length equals 13 residues. CDR3 DNA sequence: TGTGCCAGCAGCTACGAAAGTTTGGGCGAGCAGTACTTC. Amino acid sequence: CASSYESLGEQYF. Full variable domain (remainder filled in from reference TRBV7-9 and TRBJ2-7): DTGVSQNPRHKITKRGQNVTFRCDPISEHNRLYWYRQTLGQGPEFLTYFQNEAQLEKSRLLSDRFSAERPKGSFSTLEIQRTEQGDSAMYLCASSYESLGEQYFGPGTRLTVT.

This clone was seen once. V and J are TRBV6-1 and TRBJ1-5; a weak D match, TRBD1 (6 bases). Germline V gives CDR1 MNHNS, CDR2 SASEGT. CDR3 length: 18 residues. Trimming stripped 1 base from V and 0 bases from J, with 16 bases between. The CDR3 DNA sequence: TGTGCCAGCAGTGAAGGGGGTGTCGGACAGTATAGCAATCAGCCCCAGCATTTT. It codes for CASSEGGVGQYSNQPQHF.

This chain connects TRBV6-5 to TRBJ2-7; unclear D gene. CDR1 and CDR2 (germline): MNHEY, SVGAGI. The CDR3 loop spans 13 amino acids. V lost 2 bases to trimming and J lost 3 bases, with 8 bases between them. CDR3 in amino acids: CASSYGMDYEQYF. CDR3 bases: TGTGCCAGCAGTTACGGGATGGACTACGAGCAGTACTTC.

This chain links TRBV11-3 with TRBJ2-1; 14 bases map to TRBD2. This CDR3 has 17 amino acids. The J segment lost 9 bases and the V segment lost 5 bases, leaving 12 bases of the junction unmatched. Germline V gene lookup returns CDR1 SGHNT and CDR2 YENEEA. The CDR3 coding sequence is TGTGCCAGCAGCCGTTCACCGACTAGCGGGGGGGCGGGTGAGCAGTTCTTC. Residues: CASSRSPTSGGAGEQFF.

The chain links TRBV3-1 (or the pseudogene TRBV3-2) to TRBJ2-2; 9 bases align to TRBD2. CDR3 length: 16 amino acids. The ends lost 3 bases at V and 5 bases at J; junction bases unmatched: 7. Germline-derived CDR1 and CDR2 are LGHDT and YNNKEL (reference sequence). The CDR3 DNA is TGTGCCAGCAGCCAGTTTGGCGGGGGGGAGACCGGGGAGCTGTTTTTT. Encoded protein: CASSQFGGGETGELFF.

V gene TRBV5-1 combines with J gene TRBJ2-2, with TRBD2 as a possible D gene (5 bases). V was pared by 0 bases and J by 5 bases, with 8 bases between. The CDR3 contains 14 residues. Per the germline V gene, CDR1 is SGHRS and CDR2 is YFSETQ. The CDR3 sequence: CASSLAERTGELFF. The CDR3 coding sequence is TGCGCCAGCAGCTTGGCCGAGCGGACCGGGGAGCTGTTTTTT.

The J gene is TRBJ1-1, the V gene TRBV5-1; D may be TRBD1 (5 bases). V dropped 0 bases and J dropped 7 bases, with 19 bases sitting between them. CDR1 is SGHRS and CDR2 is YFSETQ in the germline V gene. CDR3 size: 16 residues. CDR3 DNA sequence: TGCGCCAGCAGCTTGGAGGCAGGGCCGCTGACTGGTGAAGCTTTCTTT. It is translated as CASSLEAGPLTGEAFF.

The genes are TRBV24-1 and TRBJ1-2; D is perhaps TRBD1 (6 bases). Germline CDR1 KGHDR, CDR2 SFDVKD. V lost 1 base and J 7 bases, leaving 9 bases between the germline ends. This CDR3 region has 13 residues. CDR3 region: CATSDFRGSGYTF. The CDR3 DNA reads TGTGCCACCAGTGATTTTAGGGGGTCTGGCTACACCTTC.

V is TRBV19 and J is TRBJ2-2; D is ambiguous. Germline CDR1 LNHDA, CDR2 SQIVND (reference sequence). Trimming cost V 10 bases and J 6 bases, with 12 bases left between them. The CDR3 consists of 12 residues. The CDR3 here is CATEGNAGELFF. The CDR3 DNA reads as TGTGCCACTGAAGGTAACGCCGGGGAGCTGTTTTTT.

V gene TRBV18 combines with J gene TRBJ1-1, with 7 positions matching TRBD1. V trimming: 6 bases; J trimming: 3 bases; junction bases outside the gene matches: 7. Per the germline V gene, CDR1 is KGHSH and CDR2 is LQKENI. The CDR3 is made up of 14 amino acids. The CDR3 DNA reads as TGTGCCAGCTCTCCAAGACAGGGATACACTGAAGCTTTCTTT. Its protein is CASSPRQGYTEAFF.